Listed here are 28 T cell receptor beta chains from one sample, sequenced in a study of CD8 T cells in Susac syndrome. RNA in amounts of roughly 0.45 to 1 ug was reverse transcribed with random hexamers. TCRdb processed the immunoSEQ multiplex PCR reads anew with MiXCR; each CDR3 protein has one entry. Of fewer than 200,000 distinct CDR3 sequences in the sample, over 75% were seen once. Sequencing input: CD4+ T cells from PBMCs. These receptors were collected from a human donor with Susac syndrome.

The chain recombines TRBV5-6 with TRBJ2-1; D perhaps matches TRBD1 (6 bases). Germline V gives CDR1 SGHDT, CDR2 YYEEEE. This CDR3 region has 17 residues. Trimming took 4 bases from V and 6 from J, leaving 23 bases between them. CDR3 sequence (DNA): TGTGCCAGCAGCCGCCTTTTTGGGGACGGACAGCTCAATGAGCAGTTCTTC. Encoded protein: CASSRLFGDGQLNEQFF.

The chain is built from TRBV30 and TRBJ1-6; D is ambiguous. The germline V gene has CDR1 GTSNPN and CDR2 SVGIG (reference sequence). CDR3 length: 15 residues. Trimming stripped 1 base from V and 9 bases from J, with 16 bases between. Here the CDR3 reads CAWSADLNSGSPLHF. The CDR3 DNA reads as TGTGCCTGGAGTGCCGATCTGAACAGTGGTTCACCCCTCCACTTT.

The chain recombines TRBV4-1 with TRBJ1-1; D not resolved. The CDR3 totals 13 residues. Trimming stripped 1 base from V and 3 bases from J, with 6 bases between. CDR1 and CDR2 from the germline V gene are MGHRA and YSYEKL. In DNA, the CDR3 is TGCGCCAGCAGCCAAGTCCCCGACACTGAAGCTTTCTTT. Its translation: CASSQVPDTEAFF.

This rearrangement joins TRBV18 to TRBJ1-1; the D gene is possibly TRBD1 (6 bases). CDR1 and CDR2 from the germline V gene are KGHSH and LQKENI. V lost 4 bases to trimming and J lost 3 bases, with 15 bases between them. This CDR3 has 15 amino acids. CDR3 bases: TGTGCCAGCTCACACCAGAAGAAGGGGGACACTGAAGCTTTCTTT. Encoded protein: CASSHQKKGDTEAFF.

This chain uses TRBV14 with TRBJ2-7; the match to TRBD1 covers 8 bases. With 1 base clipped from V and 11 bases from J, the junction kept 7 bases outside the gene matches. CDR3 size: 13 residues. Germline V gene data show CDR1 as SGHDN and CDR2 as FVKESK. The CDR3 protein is CASSQVGTGQKYF. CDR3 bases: TGTGCCAGCAGCCAAGTGGGGACAGGTCAGAAGTACTTC.

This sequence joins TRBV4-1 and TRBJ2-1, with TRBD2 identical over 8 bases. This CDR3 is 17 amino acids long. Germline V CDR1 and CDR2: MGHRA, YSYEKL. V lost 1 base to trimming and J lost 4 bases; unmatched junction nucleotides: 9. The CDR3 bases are TGCGCCAGCAGCCAAGCTTCGGGGGGGCCAGGATACAATGAGCAGTTCTTC. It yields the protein CASSQASGGPGYNEQFF.

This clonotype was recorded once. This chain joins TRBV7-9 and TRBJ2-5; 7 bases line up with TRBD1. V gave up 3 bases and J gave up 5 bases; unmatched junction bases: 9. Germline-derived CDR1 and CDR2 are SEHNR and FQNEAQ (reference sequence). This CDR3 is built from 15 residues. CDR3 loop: CASSFTRQGLETQYF. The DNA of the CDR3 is TGTGCCAGCAGCTTCACTAGACAGGGTTTGGAGACCCAGTACTTC.

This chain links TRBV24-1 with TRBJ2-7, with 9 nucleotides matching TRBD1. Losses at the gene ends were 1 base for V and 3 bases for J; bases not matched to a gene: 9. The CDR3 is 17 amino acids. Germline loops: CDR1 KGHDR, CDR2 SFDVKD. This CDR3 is CATSDFLGQGAIYEQYF. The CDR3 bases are TGTGCCACCAGTGATTTCCTGGGACAGGGTGCTATCTACGAGCAGTACTTC.

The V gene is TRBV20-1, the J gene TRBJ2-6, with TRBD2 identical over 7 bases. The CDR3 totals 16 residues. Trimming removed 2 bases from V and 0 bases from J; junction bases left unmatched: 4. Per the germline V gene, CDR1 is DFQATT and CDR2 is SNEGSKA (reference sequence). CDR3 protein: CSARYGGSSGANVLTF. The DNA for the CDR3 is TGCAGTGCTAGATACGGGGGGAGCTCTGGGGCCAACGTCCTGACTTTC.

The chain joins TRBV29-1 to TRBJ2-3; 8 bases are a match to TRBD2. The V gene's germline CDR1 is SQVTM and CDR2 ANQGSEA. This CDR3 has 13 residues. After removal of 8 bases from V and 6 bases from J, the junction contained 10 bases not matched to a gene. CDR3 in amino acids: CSPVRRGGDTQYF. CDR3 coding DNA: TGCAGCCCAGTGAGGCGCGGGGGGGATACGCAGTATTTT.

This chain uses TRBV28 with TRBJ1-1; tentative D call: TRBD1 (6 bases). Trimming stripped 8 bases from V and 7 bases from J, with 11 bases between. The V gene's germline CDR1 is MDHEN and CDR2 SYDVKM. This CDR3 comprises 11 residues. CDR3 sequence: CASSDRFEAFF. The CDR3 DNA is TGTGCCAGCTCCGACAGGTTTGAAGCTTTCTTT.

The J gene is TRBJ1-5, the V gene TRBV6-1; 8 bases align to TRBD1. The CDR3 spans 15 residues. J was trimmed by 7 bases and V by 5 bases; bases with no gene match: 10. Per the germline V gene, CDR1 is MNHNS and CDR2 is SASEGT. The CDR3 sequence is CASSTLWTGRQPQHF. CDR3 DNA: TGTGCCAGCAGTACACTCTGGACAGGGCGACAGCCCCAGCATTTT.

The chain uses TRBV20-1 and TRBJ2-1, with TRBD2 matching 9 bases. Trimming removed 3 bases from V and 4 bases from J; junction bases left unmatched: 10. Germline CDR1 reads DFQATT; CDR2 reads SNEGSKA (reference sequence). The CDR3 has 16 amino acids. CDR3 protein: CSARDSGLASYNEQFF. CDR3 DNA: TGCAGTGCTAGGGATTCCGGACTAGCGTCTTACAATGAGCAGTTCTTC.

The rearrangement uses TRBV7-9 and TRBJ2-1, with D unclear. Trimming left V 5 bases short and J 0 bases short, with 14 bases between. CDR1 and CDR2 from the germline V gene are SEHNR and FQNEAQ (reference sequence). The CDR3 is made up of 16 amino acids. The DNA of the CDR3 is TGTGCCAGCAGCCCCACCGACCGAAGCTCCTACAATGAGCAGTTCTTC. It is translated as CASSPTDRSSYNEQFF. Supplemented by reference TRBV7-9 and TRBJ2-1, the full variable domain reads DTGVSQNPRHKITKRGQNVTFRCDPISEHNRLYWYRQTLGQGPEFLTYFQNEAQLEKSRLLSDRFSAERPKGSFSTLEIQRTEQGDSAMYLCASSPTDRSSYNEQFFGPGTRLTVL.

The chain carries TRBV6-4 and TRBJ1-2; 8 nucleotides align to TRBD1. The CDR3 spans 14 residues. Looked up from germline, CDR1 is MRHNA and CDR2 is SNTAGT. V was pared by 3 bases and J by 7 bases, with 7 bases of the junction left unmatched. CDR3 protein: CASSEAGGESGYTF. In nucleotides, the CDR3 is TGTGCCAGCAGTGAGGCAGGGGGCGAGAGTGGCTACACCTTC.

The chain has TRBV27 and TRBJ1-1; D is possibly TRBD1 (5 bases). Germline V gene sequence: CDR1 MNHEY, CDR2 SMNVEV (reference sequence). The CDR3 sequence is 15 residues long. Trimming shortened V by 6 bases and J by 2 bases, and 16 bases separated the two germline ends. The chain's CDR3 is CASRSHRKINTEAFF. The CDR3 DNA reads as TGTGCCAGCAGATCTCACAGGAAAATAAACACTGAAGCTTTCTTT.

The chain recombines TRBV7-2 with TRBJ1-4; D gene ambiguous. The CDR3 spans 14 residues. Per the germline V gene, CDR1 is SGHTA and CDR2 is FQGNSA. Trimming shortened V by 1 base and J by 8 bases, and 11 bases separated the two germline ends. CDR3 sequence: CASSLGGVGEKLFF. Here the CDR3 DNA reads TGTGCCAGCAGCTTAGGGGGTGTAGGAGAAAAACTGTTTTTT.

Here the CDR3 DNA reads TGTGCCAGTAGTATCAACCCCGGGACAAGTGTTGAAGTCCTGACTTTC. As protein: CASSINPGTSVEVLTF. V and J are TRBV19 and TRBJ2-6, with D perhaps TRBD1 (6 bases). Looked up from germline, CDR1 is LNHDA and CDR2 is SQIVND (reference sequence). V was trimmed by 3 bases and J by 13 bases, leaving 22 bases between them. The CDR3 is made up of 16 amino acids.

The CDR3 DNA reads as TGTGCCAGCACCTCGGAGGAAGAAGGGAGCCCCTACGAGCAGTACTTC. This translates into CASTSEEEGSPYEQYF. The genes are TRBV5-6 and TRBJ2-7, with D perhaps matching TRBD2 (5 bases). CDR3 length equals 16 residues. V shed 6 bases and J shed 2 bases, with 21 bases lying between them. The germline CDR1 and CDR2 sequences are SGHDT and YYEEEE.

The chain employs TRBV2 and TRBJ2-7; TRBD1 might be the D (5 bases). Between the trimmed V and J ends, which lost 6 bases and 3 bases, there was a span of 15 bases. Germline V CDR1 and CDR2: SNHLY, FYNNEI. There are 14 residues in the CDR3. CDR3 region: CASRFMAGHYEQYF. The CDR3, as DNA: TGTGCCAGCAGATTTATGGCAGGGCACTACGAGCAGTACTTC.

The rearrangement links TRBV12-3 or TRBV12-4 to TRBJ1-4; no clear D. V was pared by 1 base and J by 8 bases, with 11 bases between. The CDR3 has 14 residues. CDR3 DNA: TGTGCCAGCAGTTTAGGTCAGGTTCGGGAAAAACTGTTTTTT. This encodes CASSLGQVREKLFF.

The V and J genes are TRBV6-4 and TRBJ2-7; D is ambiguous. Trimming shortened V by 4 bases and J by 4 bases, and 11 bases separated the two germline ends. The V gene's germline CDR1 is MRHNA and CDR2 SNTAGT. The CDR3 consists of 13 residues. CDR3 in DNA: TGTGCCAGCAGTGCTTTAGACGGATACGAGCAGTACTTC. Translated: CASSALDGYEQYF.

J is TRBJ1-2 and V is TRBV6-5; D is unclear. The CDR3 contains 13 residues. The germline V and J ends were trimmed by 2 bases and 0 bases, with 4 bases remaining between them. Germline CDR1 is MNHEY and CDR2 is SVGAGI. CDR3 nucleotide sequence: TGTGCCAGCAGTTACGTTCCTAACTATGGCTACACCTTC. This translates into CASSYVPNYGYTF.

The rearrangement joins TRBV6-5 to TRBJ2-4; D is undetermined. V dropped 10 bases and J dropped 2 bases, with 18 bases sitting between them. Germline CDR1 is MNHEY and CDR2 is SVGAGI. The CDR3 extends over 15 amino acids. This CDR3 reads CANSSCGTTKNIQYF. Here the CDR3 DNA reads TGTGCCAACAGCTCTTGTGGTACTACCAAAAACATTCAGTACTTC.

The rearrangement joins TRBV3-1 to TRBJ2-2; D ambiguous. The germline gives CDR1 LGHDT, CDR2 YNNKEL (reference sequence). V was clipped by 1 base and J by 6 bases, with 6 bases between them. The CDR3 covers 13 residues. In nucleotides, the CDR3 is TGTGCCAGCAGCCAAGTATTCTCCGGGGAGCTGTTTTTT. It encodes CASSQVFSGELFF.

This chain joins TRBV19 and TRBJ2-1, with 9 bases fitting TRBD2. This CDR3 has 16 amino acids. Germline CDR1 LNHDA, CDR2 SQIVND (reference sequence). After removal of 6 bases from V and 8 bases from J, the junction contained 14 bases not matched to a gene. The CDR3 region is CASRRAGGTPTDEQFF. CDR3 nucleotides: TGTGCCAGTAGACGAGCGGGGGGAACTCCTACAGATGAGCAGTTCTTC.

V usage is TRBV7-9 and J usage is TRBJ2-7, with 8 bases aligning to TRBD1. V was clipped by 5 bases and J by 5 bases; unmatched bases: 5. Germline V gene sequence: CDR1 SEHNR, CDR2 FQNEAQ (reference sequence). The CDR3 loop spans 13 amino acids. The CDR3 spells CASSLDRDNEQYF. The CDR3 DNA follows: TGTGCCAGCAGCCTGGACAGGGACAACGAGCAGTACTTC.

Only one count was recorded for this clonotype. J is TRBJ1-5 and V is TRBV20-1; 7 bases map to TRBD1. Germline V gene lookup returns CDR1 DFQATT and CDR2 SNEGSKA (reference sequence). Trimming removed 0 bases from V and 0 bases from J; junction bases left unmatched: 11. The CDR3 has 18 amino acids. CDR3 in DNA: TGCAGTGCTAGAGATGCCTCGACAGGGATCCATAGCAATCAGCCCCAGCATTTT. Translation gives CSARDASTGIHSNQPQHF.